This TCR beta chain is from a study of Tregs in tolerant kidney transplant recipients (dated 2019 in TCRdb). For the wider study: Before combined kidney and bone marrow transplantation, this study identified donor-specific regulatory T cells using TCRbeta sequencing and then followed those same cells after transplant.

The transplants used related donors along with nonmyeloablative bone marrow transplantation, and in the human trials mixed chimerism was transient. Thawed PBMCs were FACS-sorted into unstimulated Tregs (CD4+CD25+CD127-), CD4+ non-Tregs (CD4+CD25-), CD4 cells and CD8 cells. The patients were several recipients of combined kidney and bone marrow transplants from the ITN036ST trial, and samples were available only from these trial subjects. Healthy control blood was separated into PBMCs by Ficoll density gradient and cryopreserved, and patient PBMCs were collected both before and after transplant. Points on this clone: Its target antigen remains unknown. It has no much larger one-base neighbor in the sample; base qualities were not kept.

Genomic DNA was extracted from sorted cells with the QIAGEN DNeasy Blood and Tissue Kit for TCRbeta CDR3 sequencing. High-throughput TCRbeta CDR3 sequencing was carried out commercially through immunoSEQ, with PCR amplification with bias correction and internal controls included. In the paper's pipeline: Unique productive TCRbeta sequences were defined by CDR3 nucleotide sequence where primers matched, and otherwise by CDR3 amino acid sequence together with Vbeta and Jbeta genes. To correct sorting error, sequences shared between sorted populations at a frequency ratio of 2:1 or less were removed; the rest were assigned to the higher population. Sequences were defined as donor-reactive when expanded at least 5-fold in CFSE-low cells versus unstimulated cells and present at a frequency of at least 0.01% in CFSE-low cells. Repertoire divergence was quantified by Jensen-Shannon divergence using the top 100 TCRbeta sequences ranked by frequency. When a sample had multiple sequencing runs, each run was corrected for sorting error separately and the runs were then pooled. TCRdb provides this immuneACCESS table in a form limited to in-frame rearrangements. Some clones are lacking; in checked studies, under half of them reflect an unresolved V gene, and why the rest are absent is not known. The V and J calls and clone size were taken over from that table, and D and trimming were inferred from the DNA. This sample holds fewer than 95,000 clones; 90% to 95% were observed only once. 1.5% to 2% of the sample comes from the top ten.

The CDR1 and CDR2 encoded by the germline V gene are SGHNT and YENEEA. The CDR3 goes from the cysteine to the phenylalanine over 15 residues. This entry keeps only the CDR3 DNA: 45 bases, framed from base 1. V has 4 bases trimmed and J has 5 bases trimmed; junction bases matching no gene number 8. Overall study results and their limits: Because the PCR primers were changed over time for some patients, nucleotide-level comparison could not be performed across the samples from those patients. Donor-specific Treg expansion was found to exceed global Treg expansion in tolerant patients, suggesting antigen-driven rather than nonspecific expansion. Expanding Tregs with activated donor B cells appeared to identify the most biologically relevant and donor-specific TCRbeta repertoire. Biological reproducibility was not directly assessed, although technical replication error appeared to be minimal. Because the study included only a small number of patients, the results must be confirmed in larger populations and under other immunosuppression protocols.

The sample here was CD4+ T cells from blood (PBMCs), taken 12 months after the transplant. The source is a human patient who received a combined kidney and bone marrow transplant. Because of the transplant, the T cells may be the graft donor's rather than the patient's own. Here the chain combines TRBV11-3 and TRBJ2-5; 9 nucleotides in the junction match TRBD2. The CDR3: CASSSIAGVGETQYF. The nucleotides are TGTGCCAGCAGCTCAATAGCGGGAGTGGGGGAGACCCAGTACTTC.